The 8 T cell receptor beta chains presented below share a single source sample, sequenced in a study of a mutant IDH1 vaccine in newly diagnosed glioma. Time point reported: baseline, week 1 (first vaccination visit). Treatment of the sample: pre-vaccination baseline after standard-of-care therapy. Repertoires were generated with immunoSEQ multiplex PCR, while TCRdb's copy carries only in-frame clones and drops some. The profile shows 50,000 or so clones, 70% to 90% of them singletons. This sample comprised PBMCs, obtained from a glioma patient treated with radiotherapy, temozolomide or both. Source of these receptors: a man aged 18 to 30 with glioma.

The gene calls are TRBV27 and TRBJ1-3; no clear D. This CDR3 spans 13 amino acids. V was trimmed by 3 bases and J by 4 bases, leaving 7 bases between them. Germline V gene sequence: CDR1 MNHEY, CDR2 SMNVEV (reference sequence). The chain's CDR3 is CASSFSIGNTIYF. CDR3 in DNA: TGTGCCAGCAGTTTCTCGATCGGAAACACCATATATTTT.

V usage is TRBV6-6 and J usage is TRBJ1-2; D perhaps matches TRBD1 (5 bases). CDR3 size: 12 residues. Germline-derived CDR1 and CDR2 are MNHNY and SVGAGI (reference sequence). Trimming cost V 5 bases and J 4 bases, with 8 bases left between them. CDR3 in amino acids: CASSPDSYGYTF. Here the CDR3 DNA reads TGTGCCAGCAGTCCAGACAGCTATGGCTACACCTTC.

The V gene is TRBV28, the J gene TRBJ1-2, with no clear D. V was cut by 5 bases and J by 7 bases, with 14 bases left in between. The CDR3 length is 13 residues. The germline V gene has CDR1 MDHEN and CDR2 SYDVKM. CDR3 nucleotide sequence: TGTGCCAGCAGTCCATACACTCGTGCTGGCTACACCTTC. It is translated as CASSPYTRAGYTF.

The chain's CDR3 is CASSPRTTAYGYTF. Here the CDR3 DNA reads TGTGCCAGCAGTCCCCGGACAACAGCCTATGGCTACACCTTC. The rearrangement links TRBV6-6 to TRBJ1-2; TRBD1 might be the D (5 bases). The CDR3 extends over 14 amino acids. V was trimmed by 5 bases and J by 4 bases, leaving 14 bases between them. Germline CDR1 and CDR2: MNHNY and SVGAGI (reference sequence).

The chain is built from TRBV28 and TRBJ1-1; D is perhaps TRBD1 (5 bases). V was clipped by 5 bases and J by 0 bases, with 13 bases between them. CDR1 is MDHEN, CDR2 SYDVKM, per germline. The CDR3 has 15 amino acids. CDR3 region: CASSLIRVMNTEAFF. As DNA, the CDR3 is TGTGCCAGCAGTCTGATCAGGGTTATGAACACTGAAGCTTTCTTT.

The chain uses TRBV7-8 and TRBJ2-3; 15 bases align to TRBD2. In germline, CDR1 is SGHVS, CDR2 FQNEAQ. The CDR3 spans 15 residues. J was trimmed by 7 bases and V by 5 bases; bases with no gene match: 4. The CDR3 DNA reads TGTGCCAGCAGCCCCGGACTAGCGGGAGGGAATACGCAGTATTTT. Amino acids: CASSPGLAGGNTQYF.

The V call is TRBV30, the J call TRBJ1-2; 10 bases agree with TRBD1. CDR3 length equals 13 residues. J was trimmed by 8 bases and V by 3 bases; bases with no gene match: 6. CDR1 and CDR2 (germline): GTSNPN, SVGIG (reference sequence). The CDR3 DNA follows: TGTGCCTGGAGGGGACAGGGGCTCGGAGGCTACACCTTC. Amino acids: CAWRGQGLGGYTF.

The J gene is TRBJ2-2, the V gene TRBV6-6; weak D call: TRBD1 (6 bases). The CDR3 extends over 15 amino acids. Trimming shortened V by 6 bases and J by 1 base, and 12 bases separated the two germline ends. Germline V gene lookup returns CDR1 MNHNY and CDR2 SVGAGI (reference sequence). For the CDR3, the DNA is TGTGCCAGCAGGGGGGCGGGCCTGAACACCGGGGAGCTGTTTTTT. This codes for CASRGAGLNTGELFF.